This TCR beta chain stems from a study of T-cell reconstitution after alpha-beta-depleted transplantation in children. Study-wide results and caveats: Some patients showed high day-60 TCRbeta diversity, which derived from surviving recipient T cells and thymic progenitors. T-cell counts and diversity at one year post-transplant came mainly from newly produced T cells.

Germline V gene data show CDR1 as SGHTS and CDR2 as YDEGEE. This CDR3 has 13 amino acids. Trimming took off 2 bases at V and 0 bases at J, with 5 bases between the two ends. This clonotype was seen more than once but under ten times. Its antigen is unknown. Unique molecular identifiers featured in how the TCRbeta library was prepared. TCRdb re-analysed the PCR reads in MiXCR, keeping a single row per CDR3 protein. The data contain more than 400,000 distinct CDR3 sequences, 9.5% to 12% of them singletons. Sequencing was performed on PBMCs, mostly from graft donor cells, taken 180 days after TCRalphabeta/CD19-depleted stem cell transplant. The V gene is TRBV5-8, the J gene TRBJ1-1; no clear D gene. The receptor's source is a female patient aged 2-9 years who had a stem cell transplant for aplastic anemia, so the T cells may come from the graft donor. CDR3 loop: CASSFAVNTEAFF. The DNA of the CDR3 is TGTGCCAGCAGCTTCGCGGTGAACACTGAAGCTTTCTTT.